A single sample gave rise to the 16 T cell receptor beta chains below, sequenced in a study of CD8 T cells in Susac syndrome. Random hexamers were used to reverse transcribe an amount of about 0.5 to 1 ug RNA. Via MiXCR, TCRdb re-called the immunoSEQ multiplex PCR reads, giving one row per CDR3 protein. The sample lists 350,000 to 550,000 distinct CDR3 sequences, around 85% occurring once. The source material was CD8+ T cells from PBMCs. The receptors stem from a human donor with multiple sclerosis.

The genes are TRBV15 and TRBJ2-2; D is uncertain. Trimming left V 0 bases short and J 0 bases short, with 11 bases between. Germline lookup yields CDR1 LNHNV and CDR2 YYDKDF (reference sequence). The CDR3 sequence is 17 residues long. The CDR3: CATSRDLARANTGELFF. The DNA of the CDR3 is TGTGCCACCAGCAGAGATTTAGCACGAGCGAACACCGGGGAGCTGTTTTTT.

The V and J genes are TRBV30 and TRBJ2-7; 9 bases line up with TRBD1. V lost 6 bases and J lost 5; bases outside the gene matches: 8. Germline assignment: CDR1 GTSNPN and CDR2 SVGIG (reference sequence). This CDR3 spans 13 amino acids. For the CDR3, the DNA is TGTGCCTGCTACTACAGGGGGCGGGACGAGCAGTACTTC. This translates into CACYYRGRDEQYF.

CDR3 loop: CASDRGSHNEQFF. CDR3 DNA: TGTGCCAGCGACAGGGGCTCGCACAATGAGCAGTTCTTC. This chain links TRBV28 with TRBJ2-1; 8 bases are a match to TRBD1. This CDR3 is built from 13 residues. CDR1 and CDR2 from the germline V gene are MDHEN and SYDVKM. V was pared by 8 bases and J by 5 bases, with 5 bases of the junction left unmatched.

V is TRBV11-2 and J is TRBJ2-1, with 9 bases that match TRBD1. The germline gives CDR1 SGHAT, CDR2 FQNNGV. J lost 3 bases, V lost 0 bases, and 9 bases had no gene match. This CDR3 is built from 18 residues. The CDR3 reads CASSLERGTGRNYNEQFF. For the CDR3, the DNA is TGTGCCAGCAGCTTAGAGCGAGGGACAGGGCGAAACTACAATGAGCAGTTCTTC.

The V call is TRBV29-1, the J call TRBJ2-1; 7 nucleotides align to TRBD1. J lost 0 bases, V lost 0 bases, and 5 bases had no gene match. This CDR3 contains 16 residues. CDR1 SQVTM and CDR2 ANQGSEA come from the germline V gene. The CDR3 protein is CSVEDLPGGSYNEQFF. As DNA, the CDR3 is TGCAGCGTTGAAGATCTGCCAGGGGGCTCCTACAATGAGCAGTTCTTC.

This chain joins TRBV27 and TRBJ1-5; perhaps TRBD1 as D (6 bases). Germline CDR1 MNHEY, CDR2 SMNVEV (reference sequence). This CDR3 contains 13 residues. V was cut by 5 bases and J by 7 bases, with 12 bases left in between. The CDR3 here is CASSPRGNQPQHF. The CDR3 DNA is TGTGCCAGCAGTCCCAGGGGAAACCAGCCCCAGCATTTT.

This chain joins TRBV11-2 and TRBJ2-1, with D possibly being TRBD2 (6 bases). CDR1 is SGHAT, CDR2 FQNNGV, per germline. This CDR3 has 15 amino acids. Trimming left V 1 base short and J 6 bases short, with 13 bases between. The CDR3 coding sequence is TGTGCCAGCAGCTTAGGGGACTGGGGTTCCAATGAGCAGTTCTTC. Amino acid sequence: CASSLGDWGSNEQFF.

The V and J genes are TRBV28 and TRBJ2-2, with D possibly TRBD2 on 6 matching bases. CDR3 length equals 16 residues. V lost 5 bases, J lost 3 bases, and 16 bases lay in between. Germline V gives CDR1 MDHEN, CDR2 SYDVKM. CDR3 nucleotides: TGTGCCAGCAGTCCGGCTGCCGGGACTGACACCGGGGAGCTGTTTTTT. This translates into CASSPAAGTDTGELFF.

This sequence joins TRBV29-1 and TRBJ1-1; the D is unclear. The CDR3 sequence is 13 residues long. The V and J ends lost 6 bases and 3 bases respectively, with 14 bases between them. Germline V lookup: CDR1 SQVTM, CDR2 ANQGSEA. DNA for the CDR3: TGCAGCGTCATGACCGATCCAGACACTGAAGCTTTCTTT. Protein product: CSVMTDPDTEAFF.

The chain joins TRBV7-9 to TRBJ2-7; 7 bases map to TRBD1. CDR3 size: 14 residues. Germline lookup yields CDR1 SEHNR and CDR2 FQNEAQ (reference sequence). The V gene end was trimmed by 4 bases and the J gene end by 3 bases; junction bases not matched to a gene: 6. CDR3 residues: CASSSPQGVYEQYF. The CDR3, as DNA: TGTGCCAGCAGCTCCCCGCAGGGGGTCTACGAGCAGTACTTC. Variable domain in full (rest from reference TRBV7-9 and TRBJ2-7): DTGVSQNPRHKITKRGQNVTFRCDPISEHNRLYWYRQTLGQGPEFLTYFQNEAQLEKSRLLSDRFSAERPKGSFSTLEIQRTEQGDSAMYLCASSSPQGVYEQYFGPGTRLTVT.

The chain combines TRBV20-1 with TRBJ1-2; D remains unclear. Trimming removed 0 bases at V and 1 base at J, with 9 bases between. The CDR3 sequence is 14 residues long. Germline V gene sequence: CDR1 DFQATT, CDR2 SNEGSKA (reference sequence). The CDR3 loop reads CSARDRGFNYGYTF. The DNA for the CDR3 is TGCAGTGCTAGAGATCGGGGTTTTAACTATGGCTACACCTTC.

CDR3 nucleotide sequence: TGTGCCAGCAGTGAAGCAGCGGGAATAAGCTACGAGCAGTACTTC. This encodes CASSEAAGISYEQYF. V usage is TRBV2 and J usage is TRBJ2-7; 7 bases line up with TRBD2. Germline V lookup: CDR1 SNHLY, CDR2 FYNNEI. The CDR3 sequence is 15 residues long. Germline trimming cut 0 bases from V and 3 bases from J; bases unmatched to any gene: 5.

The rearrangement uses TRBV7-2 and TRBJ1-2; D possibly corresponds to TRBD1 (6 bases). CDR1 SGHTA and CDR2 FQGNSA come from the germline V gene. The germline V and J ends were trimmed by 5 bases and 2 bases, with 12 bases remaining between them. The length of the CDR3 is 14 residues. The CDR3 DNA is TGTGCCAGCAGCCAGAGGACAGAAAACTATGGCTACACCTTC. This translates into CASSQRTENYGYTF.

The CDR3 nucleotides read TGTGCCAGCCTTGGGGGACAGGCGCGGCCGGAAGCTTTCTTT. This translates into CASLGGQARPEAFF. This chain uses TRBV19 with TRBJ1-1, with 8 positions matching TRBD1. The CDR3 is made up of 14 amino acids. Germline V gives CDR1 LNHDA, CDR2 SQIVND (reference sequence). J lost 8 bases, V lost 9 bases, and 14 bases had no gene match.

V is TRBV12-3 or TRBV12-4 and J is TRBJ1-3, with 8 bases lining up with TRBD1. This CDR3 has 16 residues. The V segment lost 4 bases and the J segment 4 bases; nucleotides outside the gene matches: 9. Here the CDR3 reads CASSWRRRGLGNTIYF. Written as DNA, the CDR3 is TGTGCCAGCAGTTGGCGGCGCAGGGGGCTCGGAAACACCATATATTTT.

The chain recombines TRBV6-8 with TRBJ1-5, with D uncertain. This CDR3 spans 13 amino acids. Trimming removed 9 bases at V and 5 bases at J, with 14 bases between. Germline V lookup: CDR1 MNHGY, CDR2 SAAAGT. The CDR3 sequence is CARRVGQDQPQHF. CDR3 DNA sequence: TGTGCCAGACGGGTCGGGCAGGATCAGCCCCAGCATTTT.